The clone carrying this T cell receptor beta chain was seen a handful of times. The sample belongs to a study of beta chain features in type 1 diabetes. The CDR3 extends over 14 amino acids. V lost 5 bases to trimming and J lost 7 bases, with 14 bases between them. Germline V lookup: CDR1 LGHNA, CDR2 YNFKEQ. cDNA synthesis used the whole RNA isolate, giving expressed TCRB sequences. The method was immunoSEQ multiplex PCR; TCRdb's version includes in-frame clones alone and lacks a portion of them. This sample has about 320,000 clones, with approximately 14% found just once. The chain uses TRBV4-2 and TRBJ2-2; no reliable D call. Sequenced material: central memory CD4+ T cells from blood. This clonotype was obtained from a man under 40 in good health. The CDR3 DNA reads as TGTGCCAGCAGCTTGGATAGGAGTCACGGGGAGCTGTTTTTT. Translated, it gives CASSLDRSHGELFF.